This entry concerns a single T cell receptor beta chain. What it binds is not known. The assay was immunoSEQ multiplex PCR, and TCRdb's table has in-frame clones only and misses some. The sample has approximately 160,000 clones, 80% to 85% seen once. The data are from a study of cytomegalovirus exposure and HLA in healthy donors. Study outcomes and limitations: Researchers catalogued approximately 170 TCR beta chains as cytomegalovirus-associated.

The CDR3 sequence is 15 residues long. CDR1 and CDR2 (germline): PRHDT, FYEKMQ (reference sequence). The V gene lost 6 bases and the J gene lost 0 bases, with 12 bases spanning the gap. Sequencing was performed on PBMCs. The origin of this receptor is a man aged 25 to 45 in good health and CMV-seropositive. The chain joins TRBV13 to TRBJ1-5; tentative D call: TRBD1 (5 bases). The DNA for the CDR3 is TGTGCCAGCAGTTCTCGACAGACTAGCAATCAGCCCCAGCATTTT. It codes for CASSSRQTSNQPQHF.